The 15 T cell receptor beta chains below all came from one sample that was sequenced in a study of response to subunit inactivated influenza vaccine. Via MiXCR, TCRdb re-called the RT-PCR reads, giving one row per CDR3 protein. The table includes some 800,000 distinct CDR3 sequences, 21% detected once. The material was PBMCs from blood, obtained more than 4 days after vaccination. The receptor set was obtained from a man in his forties or fifties who received an inactivated influenza vaccine.

The chain combines TRBV12-3 or TRBV12-4 with TRBJ2-1; the match to TRBD2 covers 8 bases. The CDR3 runs 15 residues. V gave up 6 bases and J gave up 6 bases; unmatched junction bases: 10. CDR3 sequence reads: CASSPAGLGANEQFF. The CDR3 bases are TGTGCCAGCAGCCCAGCGGGACTAGGGGCCAATGAGCAGTTCTTC.

This clonotype was seen only a few times. This chain connects TRBV6-2 or TRBV6-3 to TRBJ1-4; the D gene is possibly TRBD1 (5 bases). The germline CDR1 and CDR2 sequences are MNHEY and SVGEGT. Trimming pared 4 bases from V and 8 bases from J, leaving 20 bases between. CDR3 length equals 16 residues. The CDR3 is CASSSAGPPRLEKLFF. CDR3 nucleotide sequence: TGTGCCAGCAGTTCAGCGGGGCCGCCCAGGTTGGAAAAACTGTTTTTT.

The chain has TRBV30 and TRBJ2-7; no definite D call. Trimming pared 0 bases from V and 3 bases from J, leaving 6 bases between. Germline CDR1 and CDR2: GTSNPN and SVGIG (reference sequence). This CDR3 region has 12 residues. CDR3 sequence: CAWSVIVYEQYF. The CDR3 bases are TGTGCCTGGAGTGTAATCGTCTACGAGCAGTACTTC. The full variable domain, in which reference TRBV30 and TRBJ2-7 provide the parts outside the CDR3, is SQTIHQWPATLVQPVGSPLSLECTVEGTSNPNLYWYRQAAGRGLQLLFYSVGIGQISSEVPQNLSASRPQDRQFILSSKKLLLSDSGFYLCAWSVIVYEQYFGPGTRLTVT.

The chain carries TRBV20-1 and TRBJ1-5; D is uncertain. This CDR3 has 14 residues. The germline gives CDR1 DFQATT, CDR2 SNEGSKA (reference sequence). V lost 5 bases to trimming and J lost 2 bases, with 13 bases between them. Here the CDR3 reads CSALAAQGNQPQHF. DNA for the CDR3: TGCAGTGCTTTAGCGGCGCAGGGCAATCAGCCCCAGCATTTT.

A few counts support this clonotype. The V call is TRBV7-2, the J call TRBJ2-7; TRBD2 might be the D (6 bases). Germline assignment: CDR1 SGHTA and CDR2 FQGNSA. V lost 1 base to trimming and J lost 2 bases, with 12 bases between them. CDR3 size: 15 residues. CDR3 coding DNA: TGTGCCAGCAGCTTAGAGGCGGGACCCACCTACGAGCAGTACTTC. Its translation is CASSLEAGPTYEQYF.

The chain joins TRBV10-2 to TRBJ2-7, with unresolved D. Germline CDR1 reads WSHSY; CDR2 reads SAAADI. With 3 bases removed from V and 2 bases from J, the gap between germline ends came to 14 bases. The CDR3 is made up of 15 amino acids. The DNA for the CDR3 is TGCGCCAGCAGTGAAGCGAGGACGCCCCCCTACGAGCAGTACTTC. This sequence encodes CASSEARTPPYEQYF.

There are many counts of this clonotype. The chain combines TRBV5-1 with TRBJ2-1, with D tentatively TRBD2 (5 bases). The CDR3 sequence is 16 residues long. CDR1 and CDR2 (germline): SGHRS, YFSETQ. V was clipped by 1 base and J by 0 bases, with 11 bases between them. CDR3 DNA: TGCGCCAGCAGCTTGAATGTGGGGAGCTCCTACAATGAGCAGTTCTTC. It yields the protein CASSLNVGSSYNEQFF.

The V gene is TRBV18, the J gene TRBJ2-3, with 7 bases aligning to TRBD1. The CDR3 runs 15 residues. V shed 0 bases, J shed 5 bases, and the junction held 5 bases outside the gene matches. Looked up from germline, CDR1 is KGHSH and CDR2 is LQKENI. The CDR3 spells CASSPPNRGEDTQYF. The CDR3 nucleotides are TGTGCCAGCTCACCACCGAACAGGGGTGAAGATACGCAGTATTTT.

This chain's CDR3 is CASRDRGYQETQYF. CDR3 bases: TGCGCCAGCAGGGACAGGGGATACCAAGAGACCCAGTACTTC. The V gene is TRBV5-1, the J gene TRBJ2-5; 9 positions agree with TRBD1. Looked up from germline, CDR1 is SGHRS and CDR2 is YFSETQ. The V segment lost 5 bases and the J segment 0 bases; nucleotides outside the gene matches: 2. The length of the CDR3 is 14 residues.

The gene calls are TRBV20-1 and TRBJ2-1, with D possibly matching TRBD2 (7 bases). The germline V and J ends were trimmed by 6 bases and 4 bases, with 22 bases remaining between them. CDR1 is DFQATT, CDR2 SNEGSKA, per germline (reference sequence). This CDR3 contains 16 residues. CDR3 nucleotides: TGCAGTGCGACCGACCTTGGGGGGGCGAGTTACAATGAGCAGTTCTTC. It yields the protein CSATDLGGASYNEQFF.

V gene TRBV20-1 combines with J gene TRBJ2-5; the D gene is possibly TRBD1 (7 bases). CDR1 and CDR2 (germline): DFQATT, SNEGSKA (reference sequence). The CDR3 loop spans 17 amino acids. Trimming pared 2 bases from V and 9 bases from J, leaving 28 bases between. In nucleotides, the CDR3 is TGCAGTGCTAGAAACAGACTCATCGGGACAGACTCGGGGGCCCAGTACTTC. Translation gives CSARNRLIGTDSGAQYF.

The sample holds a few counts of this clonotype. This chain uses TRBV5-5 with TRBJ2-3, with D possibly being TRBD1 (6 bases). From germline, CDR1 is SGHKS and CDR2 YYEKEE (reference sequence). V lost 2 bases to trimming and J lost 5 bases, with 18 bases between them. The CDR3 runs 16 residues. CDR3 sequence (DNA): TGTGCCAGCAGCTTTAATGGCAGGGGCGCACAAGATACGCAGTATTTT. It codes for CASSFNGRGAQDTQYF.

This clonotype was observed a few times. This chain uses TRBV12-3 or TRBV12-4 with TRBJ2-1; 7 nucleotides match TRBD2. The CDR3 has 19 residues. The trim removed 11 bases at V and 2 bases at J, leaving 24 bases unmatched. The CDR3 nucleotides read TGTGCCTTCAGTTTCGGGCCTGTCGCCGGGAGGATTCCCTACAATGAGCAGTTCTTC. Amino acids: CAFSFGPVAGRIPYNEQFF.

This clonotype was detected a few times. This rearrangement joins TRBV7-9 to TRBJ1-3; the D gene is possibly TRBD1 (5 bases). V was shortened by 4 bases and J by 2 bases, with 6 bases between the two germline ends. Germline V gene data show CDR1 as SEHNR and CDR2 as FQNEAQ (reference sequence). The CDR3 consists of 13 residues. The CDR3 here is CASSSGPGNTIYF. The CDR3 nucleotides read TGTGCCAGCAGCTCGGGACCTGGAAACACCATATATTTT.

This clonotype was detected only a few times. This sequence joins TRBV20-1 and TRBJ1-6, with D perhaps TRBD1 (6 bases). V was clipped by 2 bases and J by 10 bases, with 15 bases between them. The CDR3 runs to 14 residues. The V gene's germline CDR1 is DFQATT and CDR2 SNEGSKA (reference sequence). Written as DNA, the CDR3 is TGCAGTGCTAGATCCCCGGACAGAGGGTCACCCCTCCACTTT. It codes for CSARSPDRGSPLHF.